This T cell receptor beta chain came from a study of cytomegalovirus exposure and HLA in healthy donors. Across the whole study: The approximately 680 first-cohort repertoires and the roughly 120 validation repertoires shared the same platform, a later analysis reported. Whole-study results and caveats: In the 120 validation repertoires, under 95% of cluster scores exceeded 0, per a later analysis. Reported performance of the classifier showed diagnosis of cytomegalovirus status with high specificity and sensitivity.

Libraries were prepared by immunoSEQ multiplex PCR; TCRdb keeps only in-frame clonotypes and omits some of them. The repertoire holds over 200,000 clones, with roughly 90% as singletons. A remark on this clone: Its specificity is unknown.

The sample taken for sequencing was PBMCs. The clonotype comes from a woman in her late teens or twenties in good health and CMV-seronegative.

This chain's CDR3 is CASSQGSGPGGSPLHF. The DNA for the CDR3 is TGCGCCAGCAGCCAAGGGTCAGGGCCGGGGGGTTCACCCCTCCACTTT. J is TRBJ1-6 and V is TRBV4-1; a weak D match, TRBD1 (5 bases). CDR1 MGHRA and CDR2 YSYEKL come from the germline V gene. This CDR3 has 16 residues. V was pared by 1 base and J by 9 bases, with 16 bases between.